Listed below are T cell receptor beta chains from one sample, sequenced in a study of blood T cell repertoires in COVID-19. TCRdb keeps only in-frame clones here, not all; method: immunoSEQ multiplex PCR. The data show roughly 230,000 clones, roughly 85% seen once. The specimen was PBMCs or T cells enriched from blood (not recorded which). The receptors come from a woman aged 45-65 years who had been exposed to COVID-19. Each CDR3 is given with its conserved first and last residue. The D gene is left open where the match is weak. The size of a clone is reported for some rows only, either as once, few or many, or as a class for expanded clones.

>-|TRBV5-1|-|TRBJ1-1
TGCGCCAGCAGTAGGGACAAGAACACTGAAGCTTTCTTT
CASSRDKNTEAFF
>-|TRBV5-1|-|TRBJ2-3
TGCGCCAGCAGCTCGCTACCGACAGATACGCAGTATTTT
CASSSLPTDTQYF
>-|TRBV4-3|once|TRBJ1-1
TGCGCCAGCAGCCAAGTGGGCCTCTCCGGCACTGAAGCTTTCTTT
CASSQVGLSGTEAFF
>TRBD1|TRBV2|-|TRBJ1-5
TGTGCCAGCAAAATTGGACAGGGTGTAAACAATCAGCCCCAGCATTTT
CASKIGQGVNNQPQHF
>TRBD1|TRBV29-1|-|TRBJ1-2
TGCAGCGCAGAACTAGGTGGAACAGGGGCCTACACCTTC
CSAELGGTGAYTF
>TRBD2|TRBV19|-|TRBJ2-7
TGTGCCAGTAGTCCTTATCCGGGGGGACCTTACGAGCAGTACTTC
CASSPYPGGPYEQYF
>-|TRBV5-6|-|TRBJ1-2
TGTGCCAGCAGCTTGGGGGAGGCATGGATAGCTAACTATGGCTACACCTTC
CASSLGEAWIANYGYTF
>-|TRBV14|-|TRBJ1-2
TGTGCCAGCAGCCAAGGGCAGGCACAGGGCTACACCTTC
CASSQGQAQGYTF
>-|TRBV6-5|-|TRBJ1-1
TGTGCCAGCAGTCCTTCGACAGGTTTCGCCTATGAAGCTTTCTTT
CASSPSTGFAYEAFF
>TRBD2|TRBV6-2/TRBV6-3|once|TRBJ2-2
TGTGCCAGCAGTTACGAGCGGGGGGAACACACCGGGGAGCTGTTTTTT
CASSYERGEHTGELFF
>-|TRBV19|-|TRBJ2-7
TGTGCCAGTAACCCCCTCAGGACAGTCTACGAGCAGTACTTC
CASNPLRTVYEQYF
>TRBD1|TRBV7-6|-|TRBJ1-1
TGTGCCAGCAGCTCCCATTTTAAGACAGGGATGGAGGCTGAAGCTTTCTTT
CASSSHFKTGMEAEAFF
>TRBD1|TRBV11-2|-|TRBJ1-1
TGTGCCAGCAGTCCCACAGGGGACACTGAAGCTTTCTTT
CASSPTGDTEAFF
>-|TRBV9|-|TRBJ1-4
TGTGCCAGCAGCGGTGGGGAGGGTGAAAAACTGTTTTTT
CASSGGEGEKLFF
>TRBD2|TRBV2|few|TRBJ2-3
TGTGCCAGCGTCATGCTAGCGGGGGGGCTAGCAGATACGCAGTATTTT
CASVMLAGGLADTQYF
>TRBD1|TRBV3-1/TRBV3-2|once|TRBJ1-2
TGTGCCAGCAGCCAAGATCAAGACAGGGGGCGCGGGGGCTACACCTTC
CASSQDQDRGRGGYTF
>-|TRBV3-1/TRBV3-2|-|TRBJ1-1
TGTGCCAGCAGCCAAGTCGTAAACACTGAAGCTTTCTTT
CASSQVVNTEAFF
>-|TRBV27|-|TRBJ1-1
TGTGCCAGCAGTTCCCACCCTACAGGTGAAGCTTTCTTT
CASSSHPTGEAFF
>TRBD1|TRBV27|-|TRBJ1-4
TGTGCCAGCAGTCCCCGGACAGGGGTTACTAATGAAAAACTGTTTTTT
CASSPRTGVTNEKLFF
>TRBD1|TRBV28|-|TRBJ1-6
TGTGCCAGCAGCCCACCCGAGGGACAGTATTCACCCCTCCACTTT
CASSPPEGQYSPLHF
>-|TRBV9|-|TRBJ1-1
TGTGCCAGCAGCCCCGGCGGGGACACTGAAGCTTTCTTT
CASSPGGDTEAFF
>-|TRBV6-5|-|TRBJ2-2
TGTGCCAGCGGAGACCCGGCGATAGCGGCGGGGGAGCTGTTTTTT
CASGDPAIAAGELFF
>-|TRBV18|once|TRBJ1-4
TGTGCCAGCTCCCCGACTTTTCTCGAAAAACTGTTTTTT
CASSPTFLEKLFF
>-|TRBV19|-|TRBJ1-5
TGTGCCAGTAGTATGCAGGGAGGTCAGCCCCAGCATTTT
CASSMQGGQPQHF
>TRBD2|TRBV7-9|-|TRBJ2-6
TGTGCCAGCAGCTTCGGCGTTAGCGGGGCTGGTGGGGCCAACGTCCTGACTTTC
CASSFGVSGAGGANVLTF
>-|TRBV24-1|-|TRBJ2-7
TGTGCCACCAGTGATGGACAAGGCTACGAGCAGTACTTC
CATSDGQGYEQYF
>TRBD1|TRBV4-2|once|TRBJ1-4
TGTGCCAGCAGCCAAGAAACGGACAGGGGCAATGAAAAACTGTTTTTT
CASSQETDRGNEKLFF
>TRBD1|TRBV2|-|TRBJ2-2
TGTGCCAGCAGTCACAGGGGGGCCGGGGAGCTGTTTTTT
CASSHRGAGELFF
>TRBD1|TRBV9|-|TRBJ1-1
TGTGCCAGCAGCAGGGGGCAGGGAACTGAAGCTTTCTTT
CASSRGQGTEAFF
>TRBD2|TRBV7-6|-|TRBJ2-1
TGTGCCAGCAGCTTAATGGCGGGGGGGGACAATGAGCAGTTCTTC
CASSLMAGGDNEQFF
>TRBD1|TRBV2|once|TRBJ1-1
TGTGCCAGCAGTGTACAGGGGATAGGCACTGAAGCTTTCTTT
CASSVQGIGTEAFF
>TRBD1|TRBV5-6|-|TRBJ2-7
TGTGCCAGCAGCTCCGGGACAGGGGTTCGCGAGCAGTACTTC
CASSSGTGVREQYF
>-|TRBV19|-|TRBJ1-1
TGTGCCAGTAGAAGTAGCCTGAACACTGAAGCTTTCTTT
CASRSSLNTEAFF
>-|TRBV5-6|once|TRBJ2-7
TGTGCCAGCAGCCCTGAGGCTAGCTACGAGCAGTACTTC
CASSPEASYEQYF
>TRBD1|TRBV3-1/TRBV3-2|-|TRBJ1-2
TGTGCCAGCAGCCCCGGACAGGGGAAAAACTATGGCTACACCTTC
CASSPGQGKNYGYTF
>-|TRBV7-9|-|TRBJ1-1
TGTGCCACGACCCCAGGGCAAATGACTGAAGCTTTCTTT
CATTPGQMTEAFF
>TRBD2|TRBV19|once|TRBJ2-3
TGTGCCAGTAGTGGTAGCGGGGGCAGCACAGATACGCAGTATTTT
CASSGSGGSTDTQYF
>-|TRBV2|-|TRBJ1-2
TGTGCCAGCAGTGGGATGGGGGCCCATGGCTACACCTTC
CASSGMGAHGYTF
>-|TRBV19|-|TRBJ2-5
TGTGCCAGTAGTCCCCAGGCCTTGGGCGAGACCCAGTACTTC
CASSPQALGETQYF
>-|TRBV19|-|TRBJ1-5
TGTGCCAGTAAGGAGACCCACAATCAGCCCCAGCATTTT
CASKETHNQPQHF
>TRBD2|TRBV24-1|-|TRBJ2-1
TGTGCCACCAGTCTTAGCGGGGGTACCCATGAGCAGTTCTTC
CATSLSGGTHEQFF
>-|TRBV27|few|TRBJ2-7
TGTGCCAGCAGTCTCTCACGGGGGGCCACATACGACGAGCAGTACTTC
CASSLSRGATYDEQYF
>-|TRBV25-1|-|TRBJ1-2
TGTGCCAGCAGCTACAGGGAAGGTGGCTACACCTTC
CASSYREGGYTF
>TRBD1|TRBV6-6|-|TRBJ2-2
TGTGCCAGCATGAGACAGGGAGACACCGGGGAGCTGTTTTTT
CASMRQGDTGELFF
>TRBD2|TRBV11-3|-|TRBJ2-2
TGTGCCAGCAGCTTACGAGCGGGGATCAACACCGGGGAGCTGTTTTTT
CASSLRAGINTGELFF